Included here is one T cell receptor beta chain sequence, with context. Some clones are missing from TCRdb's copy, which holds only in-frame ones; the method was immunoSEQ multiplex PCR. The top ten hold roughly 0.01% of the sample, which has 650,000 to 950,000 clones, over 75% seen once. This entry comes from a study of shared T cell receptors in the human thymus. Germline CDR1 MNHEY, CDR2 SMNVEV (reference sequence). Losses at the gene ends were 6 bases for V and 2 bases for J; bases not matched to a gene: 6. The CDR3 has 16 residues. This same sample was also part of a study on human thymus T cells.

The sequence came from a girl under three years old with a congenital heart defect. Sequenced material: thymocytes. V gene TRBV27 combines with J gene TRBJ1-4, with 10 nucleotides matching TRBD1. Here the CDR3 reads CASSPGTGVTNEKLFF. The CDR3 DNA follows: TGTGCCAGCAGCCCTGGGACAGGGGTTACTAATGAAAAACTGTTTTTT.